These T cell receptor beta chains were read from a single sample in a study of cytotoxic CD8 clonotypes in ibrutinib-treated CLL. The data were produced by immunoSEQ multiplex PCR, yet TCRdb's version contains in-frame clones alone and is incomplete. Of about 120,000 clones listed, more than 55% are singletons. This specimen was PBMCs, taken after 24 months of ibrutinib treatment. These receptors came from a human donor with chronic lymphocytic leukemia. Both conserved end residues are part of each CDR3. The order of the fields is J gene, clone size, D gene, V gene, CDR3 DNA, CDR3 protein. A D gene is named only where the DNA matches it firmly. Clone size is not always given. Where it is, it says once, few, many or a class for expanded clones.

>TRBJ2-1|once|NA|TRBV6-5
TGTGCCAGCAGTTACGATGGACAACTGTACAATGAGCAGTTCTTC
CASSYDGQLYNEQFF
>TRBJ1-1|NA|NA|TRBV6-5
TGTGCCAGCGCTACCCTTTTAAGGAACACTGAAGCTTTCTTT
CASATLLRNTEAFF
>TRBJ1-2|few|NA|TRBV2
TGTGCCAGTCCGAGGACATTAGAGGATGGCTACACCTTC
CASPRTLEDGYTF
>TRBJ2-7|NA|NA|TRBV30
TGTGCCTGGGACAGCACGAGCTCCTACGAGCAGTACTTC
CAWDSTSSYEQYF
>TRBJ1-4|few|NA|TRBV7-2
TGTGCCAGCAGCTTACAGGGCTATAATGAAAAACTGTTTTTT
CASSLQGYNEKLFF
>TRBJ2-3|NA|TRBD2|TRBV7-3
TGTGCCAGCAGCACTAGCGGGGGGACCGCAGATACGCAGTATTTT
CASSTSGGTADTQYF
>TRBJ2-7|few|NA|TRBV7-8
TGTGCCAGCAGCCCCAGCTACGAGCAGTACTTC
CASSPSYEQYF
>TRBJ2-7|many|NA|TRBV7-9
TGTGCCAGCAGCTTGCGGACACTCTACGAGCAGTACTTC
CASSLRTLYEQYF
>TRBJ1-6|NA|TRBD1|TRBV6-5
TGTGCCAGCAGTCGGGACAGTGATAATTCACCCCTCCACTTT
CASSRDSDNSPLHF
>TRBJ1-4|few|NA|TRBV25-1
TGTGCCAGCGGGGACCTTATTGGCGAAAAACTGTTTTTT
CASGDLIGEKLFF
>TRBJ2-7|few|NA|TRBV7-8
TGTGCCAGCAGCAACACGGACAGTGCCTACGAGCAGTACTTC
CASSNTDSAYEQYF
>TRBJ1-1|NA|NA|TRBV7-8
TGTGCCAGCAGCCCCCGGAATTGGAACACTGAAGCTTTCTTT
CASSPRNWNTEAFF
>TRBJ2-7|NA|TRBD1|TRBV7-2
TGTGCCAGCAGCTTCGGGACAGAGCCCACCGCGATCCCAGGCGAGCAGTACTTC
CASSFGTEPTAIPGEQYF
>TRBJ2-2|NA|NA|TRBV14
TGTGCCAGCAGCCTCTCCGGGGGACTTTTCGGGGAGCTGTTTTTT
CASSLSGGLFGELFF
>TRBJ2-1|NA|TRBD1|TRBV30
TGTGCCTCCAGGGACAGGGTCGCTTCCTACAATGAGCAGTTCTTC
CASRDRVASYNEQFF
>TRBJ1-3|few|NA|TRBV28
TGTGCCAGCAGTTTATGGGGCGACTCTGGAAACACCATATATTTT
CASSLWGDSGNTIYF
>TRBJ2-3|few|NA|TRBV7-9
TGTGCCAGCAGCTTCGCTGGGGAGCGGGCCACAGATACGCAGTATTTT
CASSFAGERATDTQYF
>TRBJ1-1|NA|NA|TRBV7-3
TGTGCCAGCAGTCCCACGACCTTGAACACTGAAGCTTTCTTT
CASSPTTLNTEAFF
>TRBJ1-2|few|TRBD1|TRBV9
TGTGCCAGCAGCGTAGTGACAGGGTATGGCTACACCTTC
CASSVVTGYGYTF
>TRBJ2-5|NA|NA|TRBV30
TGTGCCTGGGTGGGAAGTCGGGGCCAAGAGACCCAGTACTTC
CAWVGSRGQETQYF
>TRBJ2-7|NA|NA|TRBV5-1
TGCGCCAGCAGCTTCCCGGGGGGCACCTACGAGCAGTACTTC
CASSFPGGTYEQYF
>TRBJ1-4|NA|NA|TRBV7-9
TGTGCCAGCAGCTTGGGCATGTCCGATGAAAAACTGTTTTTT
CASSLGMSDEKLFF
>TRBJ2-5|few|NA|TRBV5-1
TGCGCCAGCAGCTGGGGGGTGGACAGACAAGAGACCCAGTACTTC
CASSWGVDRQETQYF
>TRBJ2-2|few|NA|TRBV10-1
TGCGCCAGCAGTGCGCGACTCATCGCCGGGGAGCTGTTTTTT
CASSARLIAGELFF
>TRBJ2-3|many|NA|TRBV30
TGTGCCTGGAGTGTACTTCGCACAGATACGCAGTATTTT
CAWSVLRTDTQYF
>TRBJ2-1|NA|NA|TRBV5-1
TGCGCCAGCAGCCCCCGGACTGCTGGGAATGAGCAGTTCTTC
CASSPRTAGNEQFF